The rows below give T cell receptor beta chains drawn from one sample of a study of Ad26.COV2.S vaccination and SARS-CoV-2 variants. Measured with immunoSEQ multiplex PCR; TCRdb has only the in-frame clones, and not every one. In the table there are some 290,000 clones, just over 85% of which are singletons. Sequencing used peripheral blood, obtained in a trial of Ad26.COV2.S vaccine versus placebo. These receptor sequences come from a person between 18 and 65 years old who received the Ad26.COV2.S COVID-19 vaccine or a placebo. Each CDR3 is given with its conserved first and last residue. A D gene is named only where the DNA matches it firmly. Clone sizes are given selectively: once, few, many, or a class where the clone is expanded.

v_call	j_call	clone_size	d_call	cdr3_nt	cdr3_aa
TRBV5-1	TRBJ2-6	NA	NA	TGCGCCAGCAGCTTGGACCTCTCTGGGGCCAACGTCCTGACTTTC	CASSLDLSGANVLTF
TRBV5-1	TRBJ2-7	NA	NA	TGCGCCAGCACGGCCCTCCTAGGGTCGGAGCAGTACTTC	CASTALLGSEQYF
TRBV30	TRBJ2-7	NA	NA	TGTGCCTCGTCATCACGGGTGGGCTCCTACGAGCAGTACTTC	CASSSRVGSYEQYF
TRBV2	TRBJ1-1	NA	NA	TGTGCCAGCAGCTGGGGGATTGATGCTTTCTTT	CASSWGIDAFF
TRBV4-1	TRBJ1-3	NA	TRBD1	TGCGCCAGCAGCCAAGATCGAATGCGGCAGGGGGCTGGAGGAAACACCATATATTTT	CASSQDRMRQGAGGNTIYF
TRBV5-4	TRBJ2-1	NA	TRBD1	TGTGCCAGCAGCTCGCCGCCGGGACAGGGTTTAAATGAGCAGTTCTTC	CASSSPPGQGLNEQFF
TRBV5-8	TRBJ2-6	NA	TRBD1	TGTGCCAGCAGCCAGGACAGGGGGCATGGGGCCAACGTCCTGACTTTC	CASSQDRGHGANVLTF
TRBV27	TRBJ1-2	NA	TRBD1	TGTGCCAGCAGTTTAGTGTACAGGGGTCGGGATGGCTACACCTTC	CASSLVYRGRDGYTF
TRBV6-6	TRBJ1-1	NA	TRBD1	TGTGCCAGCAGTCCGCTCTACGACAGGGGGCGTTTAACTGAAGCTTTCTTT	CASSPLYDRGRLTEAFF
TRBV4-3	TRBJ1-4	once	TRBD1	TGCGCCAGCAGCCAAGGGGACAGGACTAATGAAAAACTGTTTTTT	CASSQGDRTNEKLFF
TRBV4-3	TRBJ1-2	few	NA	TGCGCCAGCAGCCAAGATGCCCAGGTCCAAACTTATGGCTACACCTTC	CASSQDAQVQTYGYTF
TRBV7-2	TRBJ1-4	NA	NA	TGTGCCAGCAGCCCCCCGCGGGCCTCAATAGAAAAACTGTTTTTT	CASSPPRASIEKLFF
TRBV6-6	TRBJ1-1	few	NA	TGTGCCAGCAGAAATGCGGCGCACACTGAAGCTTTCTTT	CASRNAAHTEAFF
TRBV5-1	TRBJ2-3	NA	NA	TGCGCCAGCAGCTTGTCACCAGGGATTACAGATACGCAGTATTTT	CASSLSPGITDTQYF
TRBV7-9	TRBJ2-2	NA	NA	TGTGCCAGCAGGGCGGGGCCGAACACCGGGGAGCTGTTTTTT	CASRAGPNTGELFF
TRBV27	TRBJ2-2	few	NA	TGTGCCAGCTCTGGGACCCAGAGTGGGGAGCTGTTTTTT	CASSGTQSGELFF
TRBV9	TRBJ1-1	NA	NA	TGTGCCAGCAGCCCCTGGTCTTTCAGGGGCGAAACTGAAGCTTTCTTT	CASSPWSFRGETEAFF
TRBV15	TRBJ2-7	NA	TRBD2	TGTGCCACCAGCAGAAAAAAAGCGGGGGGGCCTCTTGATAACGAGCAGTACTTC	CATSRKKAGGPLDNEQYF
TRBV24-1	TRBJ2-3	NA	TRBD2	TGTGCCACCAGTGCTGCGGGGGGGCCTGTTGATACGCAGTATTTT	CATSAAGGPVDTQYF
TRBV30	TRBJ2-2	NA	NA	TGTGCCTGGGACGAACAGGGTGTCGGGGAGCTGTTTTTT	CAWDEQGVGELFF
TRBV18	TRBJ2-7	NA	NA	TGTGCCAGCTCACCAAACGTAGACAGTTTTTGGAGACGGTCCTACGAGCAGTACTTC	CASSPNVDSFWRRSYEQYF
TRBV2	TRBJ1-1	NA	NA	TGTGCCAGCAGTGGAGCCTTGAACACTGAAGCTTTCTTT	CASSGALNTEAFF
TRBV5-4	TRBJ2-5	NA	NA	TGTGCCAGCAGCTTTTCAGGGTATGGACCCCAAGAGACCCAGTACTTC	CASSFSGYGPQETQYF
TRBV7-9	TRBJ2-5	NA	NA	TGTGCCAGCACCCCACTCAGGACAGCGGAGACCCAGTACTTC	CASTPLRTAETQYF
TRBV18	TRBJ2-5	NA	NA	TGTGCCAGCTCACCGTTCCCGACGAGGGGGCAAGAGACCCAGTACTTC	CASSPFPTRGQETQYF
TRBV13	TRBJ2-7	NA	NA	TGTGCCAGCAGTTCCTGGGACAACACCTACGAGCAGTACTTC	CASSSWDNTYEQYF
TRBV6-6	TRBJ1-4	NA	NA	TGTGCCAGCCAAAGGGTAGTCCGGGAAAAACTGTTTTTT	CASQRVVREKLFF
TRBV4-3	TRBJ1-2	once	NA	TGCGCCAGCAGCCAAGACTCCTACACCGGCTATGGCTACACCTTC	CASSQDSYTGYGYTF
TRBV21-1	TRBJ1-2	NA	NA	TGTGCCAGCAGCCCCCCCCGGGACAAGGGCGTAAATGGCTACACCTTC	CASSPPRDKGVNGYTF
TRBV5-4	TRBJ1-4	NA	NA	TGTGCCAGCAGCCCAGGGGTCGATTTGGCTAATGAAAAACTGTTTTTT	CASSPGVDLANEKLFF
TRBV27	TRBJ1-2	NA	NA	TGTGCCAGCACCCCCACAAGAGGGTATGGCTACACCTTC	CASTPTRGYGYTF
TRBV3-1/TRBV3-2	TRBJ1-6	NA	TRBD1	TGTGCCAGCAGTCGAGGGACAGGATTTTCACCCCTCCACTTT	CASSRGTGFSPLHF
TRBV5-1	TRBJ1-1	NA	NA	TGCGCCAGCAGCTCCCGTGGCACCAGCCTTAACACTGAAGCTTTCTTT	CASSSRGTSLNTEAFF
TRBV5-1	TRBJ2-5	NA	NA	TGCGCCAGCAGCTTTACAGCCTCTCGAACAGTAAAAGAGACCCAGTACTTC	CASSFTASRTVKETQYF
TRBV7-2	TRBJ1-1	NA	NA	TGTGCCAGCAGCTTCACCAGGTCGGTCACTGAAGCTTTCTTT	CASSFTRSVTEAFF
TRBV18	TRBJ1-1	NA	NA	TGTGCCAGCTCACCTAAGCTGGGGAGTTTGAACACTGAAGCTTTCTTT	CASSPKLGSLNTEAFF
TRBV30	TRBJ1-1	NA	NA	TGTGCCTGGAGTGATAGGGGCACTGAAGCTTTCTTT	CAWSDRGTEAFF
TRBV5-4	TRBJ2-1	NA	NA	TGTGCCAGCAGCTTAGGGGGGGGCTCCTACAATGAGCAGTTCTTC	CASSLGGGSYNEQFF
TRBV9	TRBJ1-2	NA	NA	TGTGCCAGCAGCGTAGATATGGTCCGACCAGGTGTTTACACCTTC	CASSVDMVRPGVYTF